A single T cell receptor (beta chain) is shown here with its context. This clone turned up a few times. Its antigen is still unknown. For this receptor, the gene names and germline sequences are taken from the mouse. The CDR3 extends 1 residue past the end of the read, so its final part is completed from the germline J gene. Library creation used the immunoSEQ multiplex PCR assay. TCRbeta CDR3 sequencing was performed at survey depth by Adaptive Biotechnologies, and CDR3 sequences, V/J genes, productive frequency and template counts were reported. Amplification of TCR beta CDR3 regions was performed from genomic DNA rather than from RNA. The original pipeline was this. Jensen-Shannon divergence was used to quantify pairwise repertoire overlap between tissues, with a value of 1 meaning complete divergence and a value of 0 meaning identical repertoires. Tissues were clustered by single-linkage agglomerative hierarchical clustering of pairwise JSD values and displayed as dendrograms. GLIPH2 was run on all patient samples with simulation_depth 1000, kmer_min_depth 3, cdr3_length_cutoff 8, keeping groups with more than two unique CDR3s. A standardized tissue-overlap score extrapolated Jaccard GLIPH-group overlap across patients to a standard repertoire size of 1000 clones. To look at how diversity was associated with clinical or experimental variables, linear mixed-effect models were used, with tissue treated as a fixed effect and individual treated as a random effect. Sourced from immuneACCESS, this table was stored by TCRdb with only in-frame sequences that have V and J called. A share of the clones is absent; for the studies checked, an unresolved V gene accounts for under half, and the remainder has no known explanation. V and J calls and clone size come straight from that table; D and trimming were deduced from the DNA. A total of about 7,900 clones appear in this sample, 40% to 55% of them only once. The ten largest clones represent 7.5% to 9.5% of the sample.

Reading the label with the study, this specimen's time point is: mouse harvest day 7 after allogeneic transplant. Each mouse graft, delivered by tail vein injection, combined 10^6 splenic CD5+ T cells with 10^7 T-cell-depleted bone marrow cells. Mouse GVHD was modeled in a major MHC-mismatch B6 (H2b) into BALB/c (H2d) model, with tissues profiled at day 7 or 14. On day 7 or 14 post-transplant, mouse tissues and retro-orbital blood were harvested with separate sterile tools for each animal, and livers were flushed beforehand. Before genomic DNA isolation with the DNeasy Blood & Tissue Kit, mouse tissues were minced with razor blades in buffered saline. Reading the germline V gene gives CDR1 SGHND and CDR2 FRSKSL. Its CDR3 holds 12 amino acids, cysteine through phenylalanine. The DNA shown is the part of the CDR3 that was read: 33 bases, in frame from base 1. Trimming removed 3 bases from V and 3 bases from J, leaving 2 bases between the germline ends.

The data originate from a study of tissue T cells after allogeneic stem cell transplantation (dated by TCRdb to 2022 to 2024). Turning to the overall study: The study profiled TCR beta repertoires across many tissues from research autopsies of patients with and without GVHD, plus mouse models of GVHD. The human arm was conducted as a prospective observational study, and neither blinding nor randomization was performed. What the work shows at the level of the full study, not this receptor alone: Not many T cell clones showed up in more than one patient, yet clustering based on motifs uncovered repertoire signatures that were shared across patients in a tissue-specific way. Sampling depth was acknowledged as a limitation, and the patient cohort was both small and clinically heterogeneous. In both patients and mice, T cells from blood and spleen covered only a limited part of the TCR repertoire found in tissues. Within patients, how anatomically similar tissues were was a major factor shaping TCR repertoire composition, regardless of disease or transplant status. The study did not determine which tissue TCRs were alloreactive or antigen-specific, and some clones might have been persisting host cells.

This receptor was taken from a female BALB/c mouse given C57BL/6 T cells with graft-versus-host disease after an allogeneic hematopoietic cell transplant. The sequence links TRBV15 to TRBJ1-4, with the D segment identity uncertain. Sequencing used gut tissue. The CDR3 loop reads CASSFANERLFF. The CDR3 bases that were read are TGTGCCAGCAGTTTTGCCAACGAAAGATTATTT.